The present TCR beta chain was sequenced within a study of blood T cell repertoires in COVID-19 (dated by TCRdb to the early 2020s). General notes on the study: Samples covering the acute and convalescent phases of COVID-19 were provided by collaborators in the United States, Italy and Spain. The material from the prospective study consisted of cDNA or gDNA derived from T cells, B-cell-depleted T cells, or PBMCs. The dataset comprised deeply sampled blood TCRbeta repertoires from subjects exposed to, actively infected with, or recovered from COVID-19. The repertoires were released in a freely available public database intended as a resource for research on the immune response to SARS-CoV-2. Samples came from the ongoing ImmuneRACE study (first 160 participants) plus 1,254 subjects from 6 global collaborators. Nearly every sample came with metadata listing a de-identified subject ID, COVID-19 status, age in years and sex. Where available, HLA class I and class II types were obtained from metadata supplied by the sample provider rather than from assay-based typing.

The paper as a whole reports these results and caveats: Clinical and demographic metadata were provided uncurated, with the amount varying by source and participant.

Each collaborating institution followed its own protocols to collect whole blood in K2EDTA tubes. For TCRbeta analysis, collaborator samples were shipped as frozen whole blood, as isolated PBMCs, or as DNA extracted from either sample type. TCRbeta CDR3 regions were amplified from genomic DNA using the immunoSEQ Assay, a bias-controlled multiplex PCR. As for how the authors treated the data: Nucleated cell counts per sample were estimated from amplification of reference gene primers within the assay. To quantify the absolute abundance of each unique TCRbeta CDR3 rearrangement, sequence reads were collapsed and filtered. For each sample, productive Simpson clonality was calculated as the square root of Simpson's diversity index across productive rearrangements. Not all clones reach the TCRdb copy of this immuneACCESS table, which keeps in-frame sequences only. Checked studies attribute under half of the gap to unresolved V genes and leave the rest unexplained. D and trimming were read from the DNA, whereas the V and J calls and clone size are those reported in that table. This sample lists about 190,000 clones; under 90% were detected once. 6.5% to 8.5% of the sample is taken by the ten largest.

This clone showed up just once. Its cognate antigen has yet to be identified. Base qualities are missing; no much larger clone stands one base away. V trim: 4 bases; J trim: 1 base; unmatched bases: 9. The CDR3 holds 18 amino acids from the cysteine to the phenylalanine. Solely the CDR3 DNA is kept, with 54 bases framed from the first base. Via the germline V gene, CDR1 is SGHDT and CDR2 YYEEEE. The receptor's source is a man aged 40-50 years with acute or convalescent COVID-19. This chain joins TRBV5-6 to TRBJ1-6; 9 central bases correspond to TRBD1. The sequenced material came from peripheral blood. The nucleotide sequence is given as TGTGCCAGCAGCAATTGGGACAGGGCTACTTCCTATAATTCACCCCTCCACTTT. Translation gives CASSNWDRATSYNSPLHF.